These T cell receptor beta chains were read from a single sample in a study of T-cell reconstitution after alpha-beta-depleted transplantation in children. Each CDR3 protein gets one entry after TCRdb re-called the PCR reads with MiXCR. The sample holds around 670,000 distinct CDR3 sequences, roughly 14% seen once. The sample in question was PBMCs, obtained before TCRalphabeta/CD19-depleted stem cell transplant. All receptors derive from a girl between 2 and 10 years old with congenital amegakaryocytic thrombocytopenia, due to receive a stem cell transplant. Both conserved end residues are part of each CDR3. Each record gives: CDR3 protein, CDR3 DNA, clone size, V gene, J gene, D gene. D genes are given only for firm matches. Clone size is not always given. Where it is, it says once, few, many or a class for expanded clones.

CDR3: CATRTIGYEQYF
DNA: TGTGCCACCCGTACTATTGGCTACGAGCAGTACTTC
size: many
V: TRBV2
J: TRBJ2-7
D: -

CDR3: CSARDGLLSGELFF
DNA: TGCAGTGCTAGAGATGGGCTACTATCCGGGGAGCTGTTTTTT
size: few
V: TRBV20-1
J: TRBJ2-2
D: -

CDR3: CASSQGVAGGLGNEQFF
DNA: TGTGCCAGCAGCCAAGGAGTAGCGGGAGGGTTGGGCAATGAGCAGTTCTTC
size: few
V: TRBV3-1
J: TRBJ2-1
D: TRBD2

CDR3: CASSWTPSYEQYF
DNA: TGTGCCAGCAGCTGGACACCTTCCTACGAGCAGTACTTC
size: many
V: TRBV7-9
J: TRBJ2-7
D: -

CDR3: CASSPPPSGHNEQFF
DNA: TGCGCCAGCAGCCCACCACCAAGCGGCCACAATGAGCAGTTCTTC
size: many
V: TRBV5-1
J: TRBJ2-1
D: -

CDR3: CASSLGGTGVFYTF
DNA: TGTGCCAGCAGCTTAGGCGGGACAGGTGTTTTCTACACCTTC
size: many
V: TRBV7-2
J: TRBJ1-2
D: TRBD1

CDR3: CASGVAGLTDTQYF
DNA: TGCGCCAGCGGAGTAGCGGGACTCACAGATACGCAGTATTTT
size: -
V: TRBV5-1
J: TRBJ2-3
D: TRBD2

CDR3: CASSPSWGSDTQYF
DNA: TGCGCCAGCAGCCCAAGTTGGGGCAGTGATACGCAGTATTTT
size: many
V: TRBV5-1
J: TRBJ2-3
D: -

CDR3: CASSLDGTSTGTDTQYF
DNA: TGTGCCAGCAGCTTGGACGGCACCTCGACAGGCACAGATACGCAGTATTTT
size: few
V: TRBV5-6
J: TRBJ2-3
D: -

CDR3: CSASMANNEKLFF
DNA: TGCAGTGCTAGCATGGCTAATAATGAAAAACTGTTTTTT
size: many
V: TRBV20-1
J: TRBJ1-4
D: -

CDR3: CCARPGTSGSKTYEQYF
DNA: TGCTGTGCTAGACCCGGGACTAGCGGGAGTAAAACCTACGAGCAGTACTTC
size: few
V: TRBV20-1
J: TRBJ2-7
D: TRBD2

CDR3: CASSFTSGRVHEQYF
DNA: TGTGCCAGCAGCTTTACTAGCGGGAGGGTCCACGAGCAGTACTTC
size: -
V: TRBV7-8
J: TRBJ2-7
D: TRBD2

CDR3: CASTTGKRGELFF
DNA: TGTGCCAGCACCACAGGGAAGCGCGGGGAGCTGTTTTTT
size: few
V: TRBV6-1
J: TRBJ2-2
D: -

CDR3: CASSDDRRPFGYTF
DNA: TGTGCCAGCAGTGATGACCGACGCCCCTTTGGCTACACCTTC
size: many
V: TRBV25-1
J: TRBJ1-2
D: -

CDR3: CASVTLAGLTDTQYF
DNA: TGTGCCAGCGTCACACTAGCGGGGCTCACAGATACGCAGTATTTT
size: few
V: TRBV2
J: TRBJ2-3
D: TRBD2

CDR3: CASSLLYTAGNPSYEQYF
DNA: TGCGCCAGCAGCTTGTTATATACGGCGGGTAATCCCTCCTACGAGCAGTACTTC
size: few
V: TRBV5-1
J: TRBJ2-7
D: -

CDR3: CSASEDGYNEQFF
DNA: TGCAGTGCTAGCGAGGACGGCTACAATGAGCAGTTCTTC
size: many
V: TRBV20-1
J: TRBJ2-1
D: -

CDR3: CASSHRDRPGELFF
DNA: TGTGCCAGCAGCCATCGAGACCGTCCCGGGGAGCTGTTTTTT
size: -
V: TRBV7-9
J: TRBJ2-2
D: -

CDR3: CASSSHRSGNTIYF
DNA: TGTGCCAGCAGCTCCCACAGATCTGGAAACACCATATATTTT
size: -
V: TRBV7-2
J: TRBJ1-3
D: -

CDR3: CASSLGWGQENEQYF
DNA: TGCGCCAGCAGCTTGGGGTGGGGACAGGAGAACGAGCAGTACTTC
size: -
V: TRBV5-1
J: TRBJ2-7
D: TRBD1

CDR3: CACTGLAGASYNEQFF
DNA: TGTGCCTGCACCGGACTAGCGGGGGCTTCCTACAATGAGCAGTTCTTC
size: once
V: TRBV30
J: TRBJ2-1
D: TRBD2

CDR3: CARYGTGTYNEQFF
DNA: TGTGCCAGATACGGGACGGGAACCTACAATGAGCAGTTCTTC
size: few
V: TRBV2
J: TRBJ2-1
D: -

CDR3: CASSLGDRPYNEQFF
DNA: TGTGCCAGCAGTTTGGGGGACAGGCCATACAATGAGCAGTTCTTC
size: many
V: TRBV12-3/TRBV12-4
J: TRBJ2-1
D: TRBD1

CDR3: CASSPTGSPDTQYF
DNA: TGTGCCAGCAGCCCGACTGGCTCCCCGGATACGCAGTATTTT
size: many
V: TRBV5-6
J: TRBJ2-3
D: -

CDR3: CSVEVTGQRETQYF
DNA: TGCAGCGTTGAGGTCACAGGACAGCGGGAGACCCAGTACTTC
size: -
V: TRBV29-1
J: TRBJ2-5
D: -

CDR3: CSAPTTDTQYF
DNA: TGCAGTGCCCCGACTACGGATACGCAGTATTTT
size: few
V: TRBV20-1
J: TRBJ2-3
D: -

CDR3: CASSVYSTSTDTQYF
DNA: TGTGCCAGTAGTGTCTACTCTACTAGCACAGATACGCAGTATTTT
size: -
V: TRBV19
J: TRBJ2-3
D: -